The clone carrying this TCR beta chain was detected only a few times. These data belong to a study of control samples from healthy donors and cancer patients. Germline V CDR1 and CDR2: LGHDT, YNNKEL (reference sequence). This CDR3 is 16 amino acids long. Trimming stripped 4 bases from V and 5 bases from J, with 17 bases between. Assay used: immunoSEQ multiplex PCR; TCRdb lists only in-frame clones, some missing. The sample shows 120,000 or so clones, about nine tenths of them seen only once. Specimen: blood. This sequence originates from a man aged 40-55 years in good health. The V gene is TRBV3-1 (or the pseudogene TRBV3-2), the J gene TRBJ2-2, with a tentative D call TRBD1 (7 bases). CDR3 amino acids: CASSRGEGGLTGELFF. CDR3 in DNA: TGTGCCAGCAGCCGGGGGGAAGGGGGCCTTACCGGGGAGCTGTTTTTT.